This T cell receptor beta chain was documented in a study of identical twins. Trimming at V came to 7 bases and at J to 4 bases, leaving 8 bases not matched to a gene. The CDR3 has 16 amino acids. Germline V CDR1 and CDR2: KGHDR, SFDVKD. TCRdb independently ran MiXCR on the 5' RACE reads; one entry per CDR3 protein. The sample comprises about 570,000 distinct CDR3 sequences, 9.6% of which are singletons, and around 3% rests with the top ten. Healthy Caucasians provided all donations. This sample also appeared in a second study, on yellow fever vaccine responses in identical twins.

V gene TRBV24-1 combines with J gene TRBJ1-5, with TRBD1 matching 11 bases. Sequences were obtained from PBMCs. This TCR was recovered from a woman aged 18-30 years in good health. CDR3: CATSAGQGVGNQPQHF. CDR3 nucleotides: TGTGCCACCAGCGCGGGACAGGGGGTCGGAAATCAGCCCCAGCATTTT.